The 20 T cell receptor beta chains below all came from one sample that was sequenced in a study of T cell repertoires in cytomegalovirus infection (dated by TCRdb to between 2017 and 2020). Sequencing took place on an Illumina HiSeq 1500. TCRdb reprocessing: public reads trimmed at Q25 with fastp, clones called with MiXCR, in-frame beta chains kept. Under each unique CDR3 protein, matching rows form one entry showing the most common genes and DNA. The sample includes around 230,000 distinct CDR3 sequences, with 6% to 8% observed a single time. Around 6.5% of the sample is held by the ten biggest clonotypes. Material: PBMCs. These receptors all stem from a human donor in good health (CMV status not recorded). Some clones in this sample may be carry-over from other donors' samples.

This chain connects TRBV19 to TRBJ2-1; no reliable D call. Trimming cost V 3 bases and J 7 bases, with 16 bases left between them. This CDR3 contains 15 residues. The V gene's germline CDR1 is LNHDA and CDR2 SQIVND (reference sequence). The CDR3 here is CASSMVSGSRNEQFF. The CDR3 DNA reads TGTGCCAGTAGTATGGTCTCTGGTTCGAGGAATGAGCAGTTCTTC.

This clonotype was observed many times. The CDR3, as DNA: TGTGCCAGCAGCTTAAGGAGGAACACTGAAGCTTTCTTT. Translation: CASSLRRNTEAFF. The V gene is TRBV7-2, the J gene TRBJ1-1; no definite D call. The CDR3 is 13 amino acids. Germline values: CDR1 SGHTA, CDR2 FQGNSA. V was trimmed by 2 bases and J by 1 base, leaving 5 bases between them.

There are many counts of this clonotype. CDR3 sequence (DNA): TGCGCCAGCAGCACGCCACCGGAGGGCTACAATGAGCAGTTCTTC. Translating it yields CASSTPPEGYNEQFF. The chain is built from TRBV5-1 and TRBJ2-1; D might be TRBD2 (6 bases). The germline V gene encodes CDR1 SGHRS and CDR2 YFSETQ. This CDR3 has 15 amino acids. The V end was cut by 4 bases, the J end by 3 bases, with 14 bases between.

There are a few counts of this clonotype. The J gene is TRBJ2-1, the V gene TRBV11-3; 7 bases align to TRBD1. The J segment lost 12 bases and the V segment lost 4 bases, leaving 15 bases of the junction unmatched. CDR1 SGHNT and CDR2 YENEEA come from the germline V gene. CDR3 length equals 15 residues. The CDR3: CASSSQFVTGPGQFF. In DNA form, the CDR3 reads TGTGCCAGCAGCTCCCAGTTTGTGACAGGGCCCGGGCAGTTCTTC.

This clonotype was recorded at least ten times. The DNA of the CDR3 is TGCGCCAGCAGTACGAGTGCCAGGGTGGCCACGAACACCGGGGAGCTGTTTTTT. It codes for CASSTSARVATNTGELFF. The chain combines TRBV5-1 with TRBJ2-2; weak D call: TRBD1 (5 bases). V was clipped by 5 bases and J by 0 bases, with 20 bases between them. The V gene's germline CDR1 is SGHRS and CDR2 YFSETQ. The CDR3 consists of 18 residues. The full variable domain, in which reference TRBV5-1 and TRBJ2-2 provide the parts outside the CDR3, is KAGVTQTPRYLIKTRGQQVTLSCSPISGHRSVSWYQQTPGQGLQFLFEYFSETQRNKGNFPGRFSGRQFSNSRSEMNVSTLELGDSALYLCASSTSARVATNTGELFFGEGSRLTVL.

The chain uses TRBV3-1 and TRBJ1-1; 7 bases map to TRBD1. Trimming at V came to 5 bases and at J to 1 base, leaving 7 bases not matched to a gene. Germline loops: CDR1 LGHDT, CDR2 YNNKEL (reference sequence). The CDR3 is made up of 15 amino acids. CDR3 DNA: TGTGCCAGCAGCGACTTTGGGACAGCGAACACTGAAGCTTTCTTT. This sequence encodes CASSDFGTANTEAFF. Full variable domain (remainder filled in from reference TRBV3-1 and TRBJ1-1): DTAVSQTPKYLVTQMGNDKSIKCEQNLGHDTMYWYKQDSKKFLKIMFSYNNKELIINETVPNRFSPKSPDKAHLNLHINSLELGDSAVYFCASSDFGTANTEAFFGQGTRLTVV.

The sample holds many counts of this clonotype. CDR3 nucleotide sequence: TGTGCCAGCAGCCCAGTGGACAGGAGCACAGATACGCAGTATTTT. Its protein product is CASSPVDRSTDTQYF. The rearrangement uses TRBV9 and TRBJ2-3; 7 bases match TRBD1. The CDR3 runs to 15 residues. Trimming cost V 4 bases and J 0 bases; bases outside gene matches: 5. Germline V gene sequence: CDR1 SGDLS, CDR2 YYNGEE.

V usage is TRBV6-2 or TRBV6-3 and J usage is TRBJ1-2, with D uncertain. CDR1 and CDR2 from the germline V gene are MNHEY and SVGEGT. The CDR3 has 14 amino acids. V shed 1 base and J shed 8 bases, with 14 bases lying between them. CDR3 residues: CASSYWREASGYTF. DNA for the CDR3: TGTGCCAGCAGTTACTGGAGGGAGGCGAGCGGCTACACCTTC.

This clonotype was seen more than once but under ten times. V and J are TRBV2 and TRBJ2-7, with TRBD1 as a possible D gene (6 bases). The CDR3 consists of 12 residues. Germline V gene data show CDR1 as SNHLY and CDR2 as FYNNEI. Trimming left V 10 bases short and J 2 bases short, with 12 bases between. CDR3 sequence (DNA): TGTGCCATCTCGACAGGTCCCTACGAGCAGTACTTC. It codes for CAISTGPYEQYF.

This clonotype showed up many times. The chain links TRBV12-3 or TRBV12-4 to TRBJ1-2; D possibly corresponds to TRBD1 (5 bases). V dropped 2 bases and J dropped 10 bases, with 8 bases sitting between them. The CDR3 has 11 amino acids. CDR3 amino acids: CASSLTGDYTF. DNA of the CDR3: TGTGCCAGCAGTTTAACAGGTGACTACACCTTC.

The sample holds many counts of this clonotype. This chain links TRBV7-2 with TRBJ1-5, with TRBD1 identical over 12 bases. Trimming took 1 base from V and 7 from J; bases not matched to a gene: 2. The CDR3 length is 15 residues. CDR1 and CDR2 (germline): SGHTA, FQGNSA. The DNA of the CDR3 is TGTGCCAGCAGCTTAGTGGGACAGGGGGCCCAGCCCCAGCATTTT. Amino acids: CASSLVGQGAQPQHF.

This clonotype came up many times. The chain employs TRBV29-1 and TRBJ2-1, with D perhaps matching TRBD1 or TRBD2 (5 bases each). CDR1 and CDR2 (germline): SQVTM, ANQGSEA. The CDR3 contains 14 residues. With 8 bases removed from V and 2 bases from J, the gap between germline ends came to 16 bases. This chain's CDR3 is CSTQAWGTYNEQFF. For the CDR3, the DNA is TGCAGCACACAAGCTTGGGGGACCTACAATGAGCAGTTCTTC.

Ten or more counts support this clonotype. This CDR3 is CASSLRGLAQETQYF. CDR3 nucleotide sequence: TGTGCCAGCAGCCTCCGGGGGCTGGCCCAAGAGACCCAGTACTTC. The chain couples TRBV7-2 to TRBJ2-5; D may be TRBD1 or TRBD2 (6 bases each). Per the germline V gene, CDR1 is SGHTA and CDR2 is FQGNSA. With 5 bases removed from V and 1 base from J, the gap between germline ends came to 14 bases. The CDR3 is made up of 15 amino acids.

This clonotype was picked up many times. This chain links TRBV5-4 with TRBJ2-2, with 7 bases matching TRBD2. The CDR3 length is 14 residues. After removal of 7 bases from V and 4 bases from J, the junction contained 7 bases not matched to a gene. Germline V gene sequence: CDR1 SGHNT, CDR2 YYREEE (reference sequence). This chain's CDR3 is CASSPGTTTGELFF. For the CDR3, the DNA is TGTGCCAGCTCCCCCGGGACTACCACCGGGGAGCTGTTTTTT.

The table lists this clonotype with many counts. The rearrangement joins TRBV4-1 to TRBJ1-2, with 8 bases aligning to TRBD1. The junction had 8 bases not matched to a gene; V was cut back by 5 bases and J by 3 bases. This CDR3 is built from 15 residues. Looked up from germline, CDR1 is MGHRA and CDR2 is YSYEKL. CDR3 residues: CASSFTQTGDYGYTF. CDR3 nucleotide sequence: TGCGCCAGCAGCTTTACCCAGACAGGGGACTATGGCTACACCTTC.

This clonotype was detected ten times or more. The chain has TRBV5-4 and TRBJ2-1; 8 bases are shared with TRBD1. V lost 1 base, J lost 5 bases, and 2 bases stayed unmatched. The CDR3 sequence is 14 residues long. Germline V gives CDR1 SGHNT, CDR2 YYREEE (reference sequence). DNA for the CDR3: TGTGCCAGCAGCTTGCCGGACAGGGACAATGAGCAGTTCTTC. Translating it yields CASSLPDRDNEQFF.

V gene TRBV12-3 or TRBV12-4 combines with J gene TRBJ1-5; D uncertain. Trimming stripped 7 bases from V and 6 bases from J, with 7 bases between. The CDR3 totals 11 residues. The CDR3 sequence is CASMSFQPQHF. Written as DNA, the CDR3 is TGTGCCAGCATGAGCTTTCAGCCCCAGCATTTT.

This clonotype was counted ten times or more. The chain is built from TRBV19 and TRBJ2-7; D may match TRBD1 or TRBD2 (5 bases each). The V gene's germline CDR1 is LNHDA and CDR2 SQIVND (reference sequence). Deletions cut 0 bases from V and 0 bases from J, with 12 bases between. This CDR3 has 16 amino acids. CDR3: CASSIDPAGSSYEQYF. The CDR3 coding sequence is TGTGCCAGTAGTATAGATCCGGCAGGGAGCTCCTACGAGCAGTACTTC. The variable domain in full, completed from reference TRBV19 and TRBJ2-7, reads DGGITQSPKYLFRKEGQNVTLSCEQNLNHDAMYWYRQDPGQGLRLIYYSQIVNDFQKGDIAEGYSVSREKKESFPLTVTSAQKNPTAFYLCASSIDPAGSSYEQYFGPGTRLTVT.

This clonotype was counted at least ten times. The V and J genes are TRBV20-1 and TRBJ2-7, with 9 positions matching TRBD2. The CDR3 totals 14 residues. V shed 3 bases, J shed 5 bases, and the junction held 8 bases outside the gene matches. Per germline, CDR1 DFQATT and CDR2 SNEGSKA (reference sequence). CDR3 protein: CSARLLAGKNEQYF. The CDR3, as DNA: TGCAGTGCTAGGTTGCTAGCGGGGAAAAACGAGCAGTACTTC.

This clonotype showed up many times. The chain uses TRBV27 and TRBJ1-2; D call uncertain. Trimming took 3 bases from V and 4 from J, leaving 15 bases between them. Germline CDR1 is MNHEY and CDR2 is SMNVEV (reference sequence). This CDR3 has 15 residues. This CDR3 is CASSFLSHRAYGYTF. The CDR3 DNA follows: TGTGCCAGCAGTTTCCTATCACATAGGGCCTATGGCTACACCTTC.